This is a list of T cell receptor beta chains from one sample in a study of T-cell reconstitution after alpha-beta-depleted transplantation in children. Each CDR3 protein gets one entry after TCRdb re-called the PCR reads with MiXCR. The sample holds about 540,000 distinct CDR3 sequences, approximately 20% seen once. Material: PBMCs from the stem cell graft donor, obtained from the stem cell graft. The receptors come from a human donor who donated a stem cell graft to a child with acute lymphoblastic leukemia. The CDR3 runs from the conserved cysteine through the conserved F or W. D genes are given only for firm matches. Part of the rows lack a size; the others show once, few, many or a class for expanded clones.

d_gene	abundance	v_gene	j_gene	CDR3nt	CDR3aa
NA	NA	TRBV20-1	TRBJ1-1	TGCAGTGCTAGAGGGGGCCTTGGGGGGTTATCTTTCTTT	CSARGGLGGLSFF
TRBD2	few	TRBV5-1	TRBJ2-7	TGCGCCAGCAGCTTGGAGGTTGGCGGGAGGGCCTACGAGCAGTACTTC	CASSLEVGGRAYEQYF
TRBD1	NA	TRBV18	TRBJ2-3	TGTGCCAGCTCACCTCCAGGGGGAGTTACGCAGTATTTT	CASSPPGGVTQYF
TRBD2	NA	TRBV29-1	TRBJ2-5	TGCAGCGTTCACGGGGGGGTAGAGACCCAGTACTTC	CSVHGGVETQYF
NA	NA	TRBV18	TRBJ2-7	TGTGCCAGCGGGGGGACAGAGGACTACGAGCAGTACTTC	CASGGTEDYEQYF
TRBD1	many	TRBV28	TRBJ2-7	TGTGCCAGCAGTCCCAGGGACAGGGGGCTCTCCTACGAGCAGTACTTC	CASSPRDRGLSYEQYF
TRBD2	NA	TRBV6-5	TRBJ2-1	TGTGCCAGCAGTTTGGGACGGGGGGTAGACAATGAGCAGTTCTTC	CASSLGRGVDNEQFF
NA	few	TRBV19	TRBJ2-1	TGTGCCAGTAGTCCCGGCCTGCCCCACAATGAGCAGTTCTTC	CASSPGLPHNEQFF
TRBD1	NA	TRBV20-1	TRBJ2-1	TGCAGTGCTCGGGACAGGGATTTTGAGCAGTTCTTC	CSARDRDFEQFF
TRBD1	NA	TRBV20-1	TRBJ1-2	TGCAGTGCTAGTGACAGGGGGCGGAACTATGGCTACACCTTC	CSASDRGRNYGYTF
TRBD1	NA	TRBV6-5	TRBJ2-7	TGTGCCAGCAGTTACTATGGGACAGGAGCCTACGAGCAGTACTTC	CASSYYGTGAYEQYF
NA	few	TRBV29-1	TRBJ2-5	TGCAGCGTTGAAGATCCGCTCGCAGGGGCGGAAGAGACCCAGTACTTC	CSVEDPLAGAEETQYF
NA	NA	TRBV4-1	TRBJ2-7	TGCGCCAGCAGCCAGAGCAGGGTCTTCCCTCCGGAGCAGTACTTC	CASSQSRVFPPEQYF
NA	few	TRBV6-5	TRBJ2-1	TGTGCCAGCAGTTACTCGGGCGCGGGAAAGGAGCAGTTCTTC	CASSYSGAGKEQFF
NA	NA	TRBV5-1	TRBJ1-1	TGCGCCAGCAGCTTGGCTGTGACTCGGAACACTGAAGCTTTCTTT	CASSLAVTRNTEAFF
TRBD2	NA	TRBV7-9	TRBJ2-1	TGTGCCAGCAGCTTTAGAGGGACTAGCGGGAGGAATGAGCAGTTCTTC	CASSFRGTSGRNEQFF
NA	NA	TRBV14	TRBJ2-7	TGTGCCAGCAGCCGGGTGTGGGGCAGCTACGAGCAGTACTTC	CASSRVWGSYEQYF
TRBD2	NA	TRBV18	TRBJ2-1	TGTGCCAGCTCACCAAAAACTAGCGGTTCCTACAATGAGCAGTTCTTC	CASSPKTSGSYNEQFF
NA	few	TRBV15	TRBJ1-1	TGTGCCACCAGCGGAACAATCATGAACACTGAAGCTTTCTTT	CATSGTIMNTEAFF
TRBD2	few	TRBV7-9	TRBJ2-5	TGTGCCAGCAGCTTAAGAGGGAGGGCCGGGGAGACCCAGTACTTC	CASSLRGRAGETQYF
TRBD2	few	TRBV6-5	TRBJ2-7	TGTGCCAGCAGTTTTGCGGGACTAGCGGCGAGCTCCTACGAGCAGTACTTC	CASSFAGLAASSYEQYF
TRBD1	few	TRBV20-1	TRBJ1-2	TGCAGTGTTCCGCCGGGACAGGGGTTCTATGGCTACACCTTC	CSVPPGQGFYGYTF
TRBD2	NA	TRBV7-7	TRBJ2-1	TGTGCCAGCAGCTTAGACCAGACTAGCGGTGAGCAGTTCTTC	CASSLDQTSGEQFF
NA	NA	TRBV7-9	TRBJ1-1	TGTGCCAGCAGACCGAGGCGGGACACTGAAGCTTTCTTT	CASRPRRDTEAFF
NA	NA	TRBV12-3/TRBV12-4	TRBJ1-6	TGTGCCAGCAGTTTAGCGGGAAATAATTCACCCCTCCACTTT	CASSLAGNNSPLHF
NA	NA	TRBV11-2	TRBJ2-2	TGTGCCAGCAGCTCGGGCCTACAAGGGCCCTACACCGGGGAGCTGTTTTTT	CASSSGLQGPYTGELFF
TRBD2	NA	TRBV19	TRBJ2-7	TGTGCCAGTAGTATGGGAACTAGCGGGAGGGCATCCGAGCAGTACTTC	CASSMGTSGRASEQYF
NA	few	TRBV2	TRBJ1-1	TGTGCCAGCAGTTCTATCGGGGGAACTGAAGCTTTCTTT	CASSSIGGTEAFF
TRBD2	NA	TRBV7-1	TRBJ2-1	TGTGCCAGCAGCTCCCTGGTAAGAGCGACTAGCGGGAAATCTCACTCCTACAATGAGCAGTTCTTC	CASSSLVRATSGKSHSYNEQFF
NA	many	TRBV5-1	TRBJ2-5	TGCGCCAGCAGCTTGTCCCAAGAGACCCAGTACTTC	CASSLSQETQYF
NA	few	TRBV3-1	TRBJ1-1	TGTGCCAGCAGCCAAGGAGGGCGTACTTTCTTT	CASSQGGRTFF
NA	few	TRBV18	TRBJ2-3	TGTGCCAGCTCACGTGTATTATCAGGGGCCCAAACAGATACGCAGTATTTT	CASSRVLSGAQTDTQYF